This T cell receptor (beta chain) was captured in a study of T-cell reconstitution after alpha-beta-depleted transplantation in children. This clonotype appeared a few times. Unique molecular identifiers were built into the TCRbeta library. TCRdb re-called the PCR reads with MiXCR, one entry per CDR3 protein. This table has about 400,000 distinct CDR3 sequences, about 20% appearing once. Trimming took 2 bases from V and 5 from J, leaving 8 bases between them. The CDR3 covers 13 residues. Germline-derived CDR1 and CDR2 are LNHNV and YYDKDF (reference sequence). The clonotype originates from a human donor who donated a stem cell graft to a child with acute myeloid leukemia. This chain links TRBV15 with TRBJ2-3; D not certain. Sequenced here: PBMCs from the stem cell graft donor, sampled from the stem cell graft. The CDR3 region is CATSRSHRDTQYF. The CDR3 region has the DNA TGTGCCACCAGCAGATCCCACAGAGATACGCAGTATTTT.